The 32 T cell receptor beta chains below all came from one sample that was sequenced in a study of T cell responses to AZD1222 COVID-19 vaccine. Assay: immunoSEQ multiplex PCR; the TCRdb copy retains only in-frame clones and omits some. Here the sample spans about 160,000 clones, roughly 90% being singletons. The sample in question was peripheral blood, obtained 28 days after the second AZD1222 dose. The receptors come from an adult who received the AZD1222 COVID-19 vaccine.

The CDR3 coding sequence is TGTGCCAGCTCACCATTGGGGGTAGGAGAGACCCAGTACTTC. Protein product: CASSPLGVGETQYF. The chain couples TRBV18 to TRBJ2-5; D is possibly TRBD1 or TRBD2 (5 bases each). This CDR3 is built from 14 residues. V was trimmed by 2 bases and J by 4 bases, leaving 11 bases between them. CDR1 and CDR2 from the germline V gene are KGHSH and LQKENI.

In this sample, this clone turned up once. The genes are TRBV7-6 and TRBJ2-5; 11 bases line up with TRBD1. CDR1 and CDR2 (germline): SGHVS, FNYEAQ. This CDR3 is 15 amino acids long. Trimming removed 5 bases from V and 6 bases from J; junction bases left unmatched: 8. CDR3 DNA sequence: TGTGCCAGCAGCCAGGAGGGACAGGGGGAGAAGACCCAGTACTTC. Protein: CASSQEGQGEKTQYF. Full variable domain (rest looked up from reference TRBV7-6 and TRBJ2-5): GAGVSQSPRYKVTKRGQDVALRCDPISGHVSLYWYRQALGQGPEFLTYFNYEAQQDKSGLPNDRFSAERPEGSISTLTIQRTEQRDSAMYRCASSQEGQGEKTQYFGPGTRLLVL.

This chain's CDR3 is CASSQVPNSPLHF. DNA for the CDR3: TGTGCCAGCAGCCAAGTCCCTAATTCACCCCTCCACTTT. This chain links TRBV14 with TRBJ1-6; D ambiguous. CDR1 and CDR2 from the germline V gene are SGHDN and FVKESK. Trimming shortened V by 1 base and J by 6 bases, and 4 bases separated the two germline ends. The CDR3 contains 13 residues.

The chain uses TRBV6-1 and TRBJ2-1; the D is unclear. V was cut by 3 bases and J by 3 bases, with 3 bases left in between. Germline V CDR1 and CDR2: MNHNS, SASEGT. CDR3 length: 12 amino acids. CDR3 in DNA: TGTGCCAGCAGTGAGAACTACAATGAGCAGTTCTTC. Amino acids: CASSENYNEQFF.

CDR3 protein: CASSNQAGGYGYTF. CDR3 nucleotides: TGCGCCAGCAGCAACCAGGCAGGGGGCTATGGCTACACCTTC. The chain recombines TRBV5-1 with TRBJ1-2, with TRBD1 matching over 7 bases. CDR1 and CDR2 (germline): SGHRS, YFSETQ. With 4 bases clipped from V and 4 bases from J, the junction kept 7 bases outside the gene matches. This CDR3 region has 14 residues.

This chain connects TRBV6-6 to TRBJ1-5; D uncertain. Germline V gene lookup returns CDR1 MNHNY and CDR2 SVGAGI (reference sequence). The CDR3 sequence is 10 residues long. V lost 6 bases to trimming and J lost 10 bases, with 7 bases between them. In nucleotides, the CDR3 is TGTGCCAGCAGCAAGCATCCCCAGCATTTT. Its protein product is CASSKHPQHF.

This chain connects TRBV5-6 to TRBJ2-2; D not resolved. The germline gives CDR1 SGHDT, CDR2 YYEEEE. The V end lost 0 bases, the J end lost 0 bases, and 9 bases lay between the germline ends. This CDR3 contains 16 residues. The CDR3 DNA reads TGTGCCAGCAGCTTGGGTCCACTAACGAACACCGGGGAGCTGTTTTTT. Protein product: CASSLGPLTNTGELFF.

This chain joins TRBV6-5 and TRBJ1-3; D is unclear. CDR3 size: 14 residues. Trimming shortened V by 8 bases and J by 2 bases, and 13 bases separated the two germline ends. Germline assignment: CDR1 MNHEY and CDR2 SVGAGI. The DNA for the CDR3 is TGTGCCAGCTCCGTAGGAAGGACTGGAAACACCATATATTTT. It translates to CASSVGRTGNTIYF.

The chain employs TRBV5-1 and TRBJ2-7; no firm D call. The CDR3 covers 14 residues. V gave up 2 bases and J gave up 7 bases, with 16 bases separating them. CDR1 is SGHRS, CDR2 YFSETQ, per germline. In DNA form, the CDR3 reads TGCGCCAGCAGCTTCGATATGGGAACCCGGGAGCAGTACTTC. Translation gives CASSFDMGTREQYF.

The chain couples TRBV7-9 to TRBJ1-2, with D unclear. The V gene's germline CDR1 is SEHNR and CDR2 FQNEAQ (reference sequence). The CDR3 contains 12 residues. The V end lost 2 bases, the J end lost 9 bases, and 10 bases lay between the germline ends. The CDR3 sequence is CASSLSYGSYTF. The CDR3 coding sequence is TGTGCCAGCAGCTTATCTTACGGAAGCTACACCTTC.

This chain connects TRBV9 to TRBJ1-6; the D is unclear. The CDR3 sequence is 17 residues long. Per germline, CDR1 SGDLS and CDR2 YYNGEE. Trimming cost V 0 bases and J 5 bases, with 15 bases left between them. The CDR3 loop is CASSVGLGLRDNSPLHF. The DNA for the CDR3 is TGTGCCAGCAGCGTAGGTTTAGGCTTGAGGGATAATTCACCCCTCCACTTT.

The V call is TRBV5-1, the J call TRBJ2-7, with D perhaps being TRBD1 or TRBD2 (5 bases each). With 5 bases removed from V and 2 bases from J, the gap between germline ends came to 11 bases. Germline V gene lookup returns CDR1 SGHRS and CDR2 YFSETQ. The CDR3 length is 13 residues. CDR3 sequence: CASRGTAAYEQYF. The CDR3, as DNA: TGCGCCAGCAGGGGGACGGCGGCCTACGAGCAGTACTTC.

The CDR3 loop is CASSIVTGMSNQPQHF. The CDR3 DNA reads TGTGCCAGTAGTATAGTAACAGGGATGAGCAATCAGCCCCAGCATTTT. The chain recombines TRBV19 with TRBJ1-5; tentative D call: TRBD1 (6 bases). CDR1 is LNHDA, CDR2 SQIVND, per germline (reference sequence). CDR3 length equals 16 residues. V was trimmed by 1 base and J by 1 base, leaving 11 bases between them.

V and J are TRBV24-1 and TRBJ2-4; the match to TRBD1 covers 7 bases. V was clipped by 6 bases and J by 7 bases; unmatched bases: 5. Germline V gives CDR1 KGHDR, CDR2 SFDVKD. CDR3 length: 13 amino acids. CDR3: CATSSTGSNIQYF. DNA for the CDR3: TGTGCCACCAGTTCGACAGGGTCGAACATTCAGTACTTC.

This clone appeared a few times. CDR3 coding DNA: TGTGCCAGCAGCTTGCCCCGTGCGGGCGGGGAAAAACTGTTTTTT. Translation gives CASSLPRAGGEKLFF. J is TRBJ1-4 and V is TRBV5-6; D call uncertain. This CDR3 comprises 15 residues. Germline V gene lookup returns CDR1 SGHDT and CDR2 YYEEEE. V was clipped by 1 base and J by 8 bases, with 15 bases between them. Drawing the rest from reference TRBV5-6 and TRBJ1-4, the complete variable domain is DAGVTQSPTHLIKTRGQQVTLRCSPKSGHDTVSWYQQALGQGPQFIFQYYEEEERQRGNFPDRFSGHQFPNYSSELNVNALLLGDSALYLCASSLPRAGGEKLFFGSGTQLSVL.

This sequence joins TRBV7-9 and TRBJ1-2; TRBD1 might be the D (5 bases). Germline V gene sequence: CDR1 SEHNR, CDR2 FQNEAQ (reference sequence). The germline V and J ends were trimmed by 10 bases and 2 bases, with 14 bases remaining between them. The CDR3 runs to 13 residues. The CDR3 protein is CATDVAGNYGYTF. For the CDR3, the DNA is TGTGCCACCGACGTCGCAGGGAACTATGGCTACACCTTC.

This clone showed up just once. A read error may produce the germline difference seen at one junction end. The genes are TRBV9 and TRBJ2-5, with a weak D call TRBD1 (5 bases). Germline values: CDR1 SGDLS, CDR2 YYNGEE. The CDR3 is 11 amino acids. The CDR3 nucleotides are TGTGCCGGCAGCGTAGGGGTGACCCAGTACTTC. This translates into CAGSVGVTQYF.

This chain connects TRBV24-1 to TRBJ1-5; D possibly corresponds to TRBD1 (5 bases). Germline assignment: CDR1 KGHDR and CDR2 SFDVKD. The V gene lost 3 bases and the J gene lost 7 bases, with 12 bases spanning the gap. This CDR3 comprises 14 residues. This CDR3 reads CATSDSREGQPQHF. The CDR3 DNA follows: TGTGCCACCAGTGATAGCAGGGAGGGGCAGCCCCAGCATTTT.

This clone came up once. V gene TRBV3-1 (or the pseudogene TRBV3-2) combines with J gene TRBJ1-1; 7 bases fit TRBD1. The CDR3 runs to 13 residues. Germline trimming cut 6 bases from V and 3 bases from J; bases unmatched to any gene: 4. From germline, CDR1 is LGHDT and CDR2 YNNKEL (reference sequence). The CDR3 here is CASRGTGDTEAFF. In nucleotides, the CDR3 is TGTGCCAGCAGGGGCACAGGGGACACTGAAGCTTTCTTT.

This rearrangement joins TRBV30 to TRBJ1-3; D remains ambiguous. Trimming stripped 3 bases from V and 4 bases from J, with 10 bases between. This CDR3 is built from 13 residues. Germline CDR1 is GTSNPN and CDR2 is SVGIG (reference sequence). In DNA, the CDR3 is TGTGCCTGGAGGCGAGGTGGGGGAAACACCATATATTTT. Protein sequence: CAWRRGGGNTIYF. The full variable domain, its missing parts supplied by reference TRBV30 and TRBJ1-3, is SQTIHQWPATLVQPVGSPLSLECTVEGTSNPNLYWYRQAAGRGLQLLFYSVGIGQISSEVPQNLSASRPQDRQFILSSKKLLLSDSGFYLCAWRRGGGNTIYFGEGSWLTVV.

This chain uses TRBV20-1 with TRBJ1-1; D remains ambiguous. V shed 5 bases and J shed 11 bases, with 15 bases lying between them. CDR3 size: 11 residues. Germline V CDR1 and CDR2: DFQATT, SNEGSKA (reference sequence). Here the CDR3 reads CSAPLDREAFF. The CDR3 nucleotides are TGCAGTGCTCCCCTCGACCGCGAGGCTTTCTTT.

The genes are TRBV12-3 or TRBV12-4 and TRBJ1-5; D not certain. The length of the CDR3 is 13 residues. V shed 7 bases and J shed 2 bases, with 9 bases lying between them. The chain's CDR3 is CASTGRGNQPQHF. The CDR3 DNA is TGTGCCAGCACCGGACGCGGCAATCAGCCCCAGCATTTT.

The CDR3 reads CASSGYGYTF. The CDR3 DNA reads TGTGCCAGCAGCGGCTATGGCTACACCTTC. The chain is built from TRBV6-2 or TRBV6-3 and TRBJ1-2; D unclear. Trimming stripped 6 bases from V and 4 bases from J, with 3 bases between. Per germline, CDR1 MNHEY and CDR2 SVGEGT. CDR3 length equals 10 residues.

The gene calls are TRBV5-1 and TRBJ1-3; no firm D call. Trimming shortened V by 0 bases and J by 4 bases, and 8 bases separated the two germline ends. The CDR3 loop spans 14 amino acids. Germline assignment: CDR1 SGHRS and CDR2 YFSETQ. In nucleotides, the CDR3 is TGCGCCAGCAGCTTGGCCGGGTCCGGAAACACCATATATTTT. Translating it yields CASSLAGSGNTIYF.

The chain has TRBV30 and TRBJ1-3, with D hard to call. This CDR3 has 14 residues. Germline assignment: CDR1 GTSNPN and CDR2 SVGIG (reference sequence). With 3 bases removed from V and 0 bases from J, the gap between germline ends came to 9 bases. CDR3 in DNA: TGTGCCTGGAGCTTATTCAGCTCTGGAAACACCATATATTTT. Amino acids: CAWSLFSSGNTIYF.

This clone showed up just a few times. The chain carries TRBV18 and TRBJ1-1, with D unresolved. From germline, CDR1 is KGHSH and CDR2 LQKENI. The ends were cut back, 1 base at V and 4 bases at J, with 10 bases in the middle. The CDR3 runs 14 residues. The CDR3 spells CASSPQDIPTEAFF. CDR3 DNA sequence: TGTGCCAGCTCACCACAAGACATACCCACTGAAGCTTTCTTT.

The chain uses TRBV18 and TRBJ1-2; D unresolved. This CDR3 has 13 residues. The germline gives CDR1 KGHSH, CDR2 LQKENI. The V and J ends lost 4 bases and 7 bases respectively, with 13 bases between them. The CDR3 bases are TGTGCCAGCTCACACGAAGTATTTGGTGGCTACACCTTC. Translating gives CASSHEVFGGYTF.

The CDR3 loop is CASSQGDRDISSSEAFF. CDR3 sequence (DNA): TGTGCCAGCAGCCAAGGGGACAGGGACATCTCTTCTTCTGAAGCTTTCTTT. This chain connects TRBV14 to TRBJ1-1, with TRBD1 matching 9 bases. The length of the CDR3 is 17 residues. Trimming took 1 base from V and 6 from J; bases not matched to a gene: 12. Germline V lookup: CDR1 SGHDN, CDR2 FVKESK.

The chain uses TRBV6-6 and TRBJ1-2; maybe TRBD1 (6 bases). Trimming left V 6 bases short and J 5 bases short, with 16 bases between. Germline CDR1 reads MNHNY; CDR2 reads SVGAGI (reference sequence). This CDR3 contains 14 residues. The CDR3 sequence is CASRRTGTSYGYTF. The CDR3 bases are TGTGCCAGCAGGCGCACCGGGACATCATATGGCTACACCTTC.

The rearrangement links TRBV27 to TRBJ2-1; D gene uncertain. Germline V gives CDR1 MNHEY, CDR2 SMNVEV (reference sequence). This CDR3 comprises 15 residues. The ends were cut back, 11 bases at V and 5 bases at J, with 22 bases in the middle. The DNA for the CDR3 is TGTGCCCCCCGGCAGATACCCCCCCGCGACAATGAGCAGTTCTTC. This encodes CAPRQIPPRDNEQFF.

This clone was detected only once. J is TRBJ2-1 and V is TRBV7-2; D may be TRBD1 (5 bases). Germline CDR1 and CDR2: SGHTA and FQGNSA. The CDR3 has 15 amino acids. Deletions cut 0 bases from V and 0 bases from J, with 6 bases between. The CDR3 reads CASSLAQGSYNEQFF. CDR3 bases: TGTGCCAGCAGCTTAGCCCAGGGCTCCTACAATGAGCAGTTCTTC.

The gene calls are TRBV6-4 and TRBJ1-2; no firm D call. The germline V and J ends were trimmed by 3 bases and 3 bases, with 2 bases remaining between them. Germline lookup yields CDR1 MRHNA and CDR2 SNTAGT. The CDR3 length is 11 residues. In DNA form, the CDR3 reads TGTGCCAGCAGTGATTACTATGGCTACACCTTC. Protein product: CASSDYYGYTF.